One and the same sample provided the 12 T cell receptor beta chains below, sequenced in a study of T cell responses to AZD1222 COVID-19 vaccine. Data came from immunoSEQ multiplex PCR; TCRdb stores just in-frame clones and leaves some out. The profile shows about 68,000 clones, 88% of them singletons. The source material was peripheral blood, sampled on day 0 of AZD1222 vaccination. The source of these receptors is an adult in good health.

The rearrangement uses TRBV12-3 or TRBV12-4 and TRBJ2-1, with D possibly TRBD2 on 5 matching bases. The V end lost 7 bases, the J end lost 4 bases, and 11 bases lay between the germline ends. This CDR3 comprises 13 residues. The CDR3 is CASTWAGYNEQFF. CDR3 sequence (DNA): TGTGCCAGCACCTGGGCGGGTTACAATGAGCAGTTCTTC.

The chain employs TRBV4-1 and TRBJ1-2, with D hard to call. The CDR3 sequence is 12 residues long. Looked up from germline, CDR1 is MGHRA and CDR2 is YSYEKL. The V gene lost 0 bases and the J gene lost 1 base, with 0 bases spanning the gap. DNA for the CDR3: TGCGCCAGCAGCCAAGATAACTATGGCTACACCTTC. This translates into CASSQDNYGYTF.

This clone was picked up one time. This chain uses TRBV29-1 with TRBJ2-1; 14 bases map to TRBD2. The CDR3 is made up of 15 amino acids. Per the germline V gene, CDR1 is SQVTM and CDR2 is ANQGSEA. With V trimmed by 1 base and J by 5 bases, 1 base remained unmatched. This CDR3 is CSVEGTSGRNNEQFF. Written as DNA, the CDR3 is TGCAGCGTTGAAGGGACTAGCGGGAGGAACAATGAGCAGTTCTTC.

The rearrangement links TRBV6-5 to TRBJ1-5; D remains ambiguous. Per the germline V gene, CDR1 is MNHEY and CDR2 is SVGAGI. CDR3 length equals 13 residues. With 6 bases removed from V and 4 bases from J, the gap between germline ends came to 10 bases. For the CDR3, the DNA is TGTGCCAGCAGACGAAGTCCAAATCAGCCCCAGCATTTT. As protein: CASRRSPNQPQHF.

The chain has TRBV5-1 and TRBJ1-5, with D hard to call. The CDR3 runs 13 residues. The germline CDR1 and CDR2 sequences are SGHRS and YFSETQ. V lost 1 base and J 0 bases, leaving 2 bases between the germline ends. Here the CDR3 reads CASSLSSNQPQHF. For the CDR3, the DNA is TGCGCCAGCAGCTTGTCTAGCAATCAGCCCCAGCATTTT. Drawing the rest from reference TRBV5-1 and TRBJ1-5, the complete variable domain is KAGVTQTPRYLIKTRGQQVTLSCSPISGHRSVSWYQQTPGQGLQFLFEYFSETQRNKGNFPGRFSGRQFSNSRSEMNVSTLELGDSALYLCASSLSSNQPQHFGDGTRLSIL.

This clone was observed a few times. This CDR3 is CASSYSPDRAEGYTF. The CDR3 DNA follows: TGTGCCAGCAGTTACTCGCCCGACAGGGCCGAAGGCTACACCTTC. The chain combines TRBV6-5 with TRBJ1-2; 7 positions match TRBD1. The germline V gene has CDR1 MNHEY and CDR2 SVGAGI. The CDR3 runs to 15 residues. Trimming at V came to 0 bases and at J to 8 bases, leaving 9 bases not matched to a gene.

To note about this clone: Relative to the germline gene, one junction end is altered; a read error may explain this. The rearrangement links TRBV10-2 to TRBJ2-7; D gene ambiguous. Germline CDR1 and CDR2: WSHSY and SAAADI. The CDR3 has 13 amino acids. The CDR3 coding sequence is TGCGCCAGCAGAGAGTCGAGCTCCTACGAGCAGTACTTC. Translation: CASRESSSYEQYF.

This clone has a handful of counts. The chain links TRBV19 to TRBJ2-7; 9 bases map to TRBD2. CDR1 is LNHDA and CDR2 is SQIVND in the germline V gene (reference sequence). J gave up 6 bases and V 7 bases, and 4 bases lay outside the gene matches. The CDR3 has 12 residues. CDR3 amino acids: CASNLRGGEQYF. As DNA, the CDR3 is TGTGCCAGTAACCTGCGGGGGGGCGAGCAGTACTTC.

This chain links TRBV6-5 with TRBJ1-1; D is uncertain. Trimming removed 2 bases at V and 4 bases at J, with 11 bases between. The CDR3 spans 14 residues. Looked up from germline, CDR1 is MNHEY and CDR2 is SVGAGI. The CDR3: CASSYRGESTEAFF. In DNA form, the CDR3 reads TGTGCCAGCAGTTACCGGGGAGAAAGCACTGAAGCTTTCTTT.

This clone was seen a single time. J is TRBJ1-2 and V is TRBV5-4; D uncertain. The germline gives CDR1 SGHNT, CDR2 YYREEE (reference sequence). CDR3 length equals 15 residues. V dropped 2 bases and J dropped 8 bases, with 19 bases sitting between them. In DNA, the CDR3 is TGTGCCAGCAGCTTCATAACAGTTAAGGCCCGGGGCTACACCTTC. This codes for CASSFITVKARGYTF. Filled out from reference TRBV5-4 and TRBJ1-2, the complete variable domain reads ETGVTQSPTHLIKTRGQQVTLRCSSQSGHNTVSWYQQALGQGPQFIFQYYREEENGRGNFPPRFSGLQFPNYSSELNVNALELDDSALYLCASSFITVKARGYTFGSGTRLTVV.

This clone turned up a few times. The chain links TRBV6-5 to TRBJ2-7; tentative D call: TRBD1 (5 bases). The ends were cut back, 4 bases at V and 8 bases at J, with 15 bases in the middle. The CDR3 covers 13 residues. Germline assignment: CDR1 MNHEY and CDR2 SVGAGI. CDR3 DNA: TGTGCCAGCAGTTCTGGGCAGGGCCCAAAGCAGTACTTC. Protein: CASSSGQGPKQYF.

V gene TRBV7-8 combines with J gene TRBJ2-2; D possibly corresponds to TRBD2 (6 bases). Germline V gives CDR1 SGHVS, CDR2 FQNEAQ. Trimming took off 4 bases at V and 1 base at J, with 10 bases between the two ends. CDR3 size: 15 residues. CDR3 bases: TGTGCCAGCAGCTGGGAGGTCTGGAACACCGGGGAGCTGTTTTTT. Translating gives CASSWEVWNTGELFF.